A selection of T cell receptor beta chains follows, all from one sample in a study of shared clonotypes between healthy human individuals. The repertoire was sequenced with immunoSEQ multiplex PCR; TCRdb's copy has only in-frame clones and lacks some. The data contain over a million clones, approximately 80% of them singletons. The sequencing sample was made of memory CD4+ T cells from PBMCs. All receptors derive from a man younger than 30 in good health. Some clones in this sample may be carry-over from other donors' samples. Both conserved end residues are part of each CDR3. The D gene is left open where the match is weak. Size is stated for part of the rows, as once, few or many counts, or as a class when the clone is expanded.

j_call: TRBJ2-3; d_call: .; v_call: TRBV27; clone_size: .; cdr3_aa: CASSSDQVRTDTQYF; cdr3_nt: TGTGCCAGCAGTTCTGATCAGGTCCGGACAGATACGCAGTATTTT
j_call: TRBJ2-2; d_call: .; v_call: TRBV7-2; clone_size: .; cdr3_aa: CASSPIVYRASTGELFF; cdr3_nt: TGTGCCAGCAGCCCAATTGTCTACAGGGCTAGTACCGGGGAGCTGTTTTTT
j_call: TRBJ2-7; d_call: .; v_call: TRBV18; clone_size: once; cdr3_aa: CASSPPQRLKGHEQYF; cdr3_nt: TGTGCCAGCTCACCGCCTCAGCGATTAAAGGGGCACGAGCAGTACTTC
j_call: TRBJ1-4; d_call: .; v_call: TRBV2; clone_size: .; cdr3_aa: CASSEGGRPFF; cdr3_nt: TGTGCCAGCAGTGAAGGTGGGCGACCGTTTTTT
j_call: TRBJ2-5; d_call: TRBD2; v_call: TRBV6-6; clone_size: .; cdr3_aa: CASSYSTSGGQETQYF; cdr3_nt: TGTGCCAGCAGTTATTCCACTAGCGGGGGCCAAGAGACCCAGTACTTC
j_call: TRBJ1-3; d_call: .; v_call: TRBV5-8; clone_size: .; cdr3_aa: CASSLEGVDTIYF; cdr3_nt: TGTGCCAGCAGCTTGGAAGGGGTGGACACCATATATTTT
j_call: TRBJ2-1; d_call: TRBD2; v_call: TRBV5-1; clone_size: .; cdr3_aa: CASSVQGTSAIEQFF; cdr3_nt: TGCGCCAGCAGCGTCCAAGGGACTAGCGCCATTGAGCAGTTCTTC
j_call: TRBJ2-5; d_call: TRBD1; v_call: TRBV12-5; clone_size: .; cdr3_aa: CASGLGTGLGETQYF; cdr3_nt: TGTGCTAGTGGTTTGGGGACAGGGCTTGGTGAGACCCAGTACTTC
j_call: TRBJ1-3; d_call: .; v_call: TRBV29-1; clone_size: .; cdr3_aa: CSVAQTSSGNTIYF; cdr3_nt: TGCAGCGTTGCACAGACCAGCTCTGGAAACACCATATATTTT
j_call: TRBJ2-7; d_call: TRBD1; v_call: TRBV9; clone_size: .; cdr3_aa: CASSVGDRVVEQYF; cdr3_nt: TGTGCCAGCAGCGTAGGGGACAGGGTTGTCGAGCAGTACTTC
j_call: TRBJ2-5; d_call: .; v_call: TRBV11-2; clone_size: .; cdr3_aa: CASSFNRVGETQYF; cdr3_nt: TGTGCCAGCAGCTTTAACAGGGTAGGGGAGACCCAGTACTTC
j_call: TRBJ1-4; d_call: .; v_call: TRBV5-1; clone_size: .; cdr3_aa: CASRQTAHNEKLFF; cdr3_nt: TGCGCCAGCAGACAGACAGCTCATAATGAAAAACTGTTTTTT
j_call: TRBJ2-2; d_call: TRBD2; v_call: TRBV2; clone_size: .; cdr3_aa: CASILAGGPAGELFF; cdr3_nt: TGTGCCAGTATCCTAGCGGGAGGGCCTGCCGGGGAGCTGTTTTTT
j_call: TRBJ1-5; d_call: .; v_call: TRBV4-1; clone_size: .; cdr3_aa: CASSQDRAGLNQPQHF; cdr3_nt: TGCGCCAGCAGCCAAGATCGGGCAGGGCTCAATCAGCCCCAGCATTTT
j_call: TRBJ1-4; d_call: TRBD1; v_call: TRBV9; clone_size: .; cdr3_aa: CASSASGEGAAEKLFF; cdr3_nt: TGTGCCAGCAGCGCGAGCGGGGAGGGGGCGGCTGAAAAACTGTTTTTT
j_call: TRBJ2-6; d_call: .; v_call: TRBV5-4; clone_size: once; cdr3_aa: CASSPDPSGANVLTF; cdr3_nt: TGTGCCAGCAGCCCCGACCCCAGTGGGGCCAACGTCCTGACTTTC
j_call: TRBJ2-1; d_call: .; v_call: TRBV7-3; clone_size: .; cdr3_aa: CASSLRAGKQNNEQFF; cdr3_nt: TGTGCCAGCAGCTTAAGAGCGGGCAAACAAAACAATGAGCAGTTCTTC
j_call: TRBJ1-3; d_call: .; v_call: TRBV6-1; clone_size: once; cdr3_aa: CASGIGQFGNTIYF; cdr3_nt: TGTGCCAGTGGAATCGGACAGTTTGGAAACACCATATATTTT
j_call: TRBJ2-1; d_call: .; v_call: TRBV28; clone_size: .; cdr3_aa: CASNGQGSYNEQFF; cdr3_nt: TGTGCCAGCAACGGGCAGGGTTCCTACAATGAGCAGTTCTTC
j_call: TRBJ2-2; d_call: .; v_call: TRBV5-1; clone_size: .; cdr3_aa: CASSLLGTVGTGELFF; cdr3_nt: TGCGCCAGCAGCTTGTTAGGGACGGTGGGCACCGGGGAGCTGTTTTTT
j_call: TRBJ2-7; d_call: TRBD2; v_call: TRBV5-1; clone_size: .; cdr3_aa: CASSLRGGTYEQYF; cdr3_nt: TGCGCCAGCAGCTTGCGGGGAGGGACCTACGAGCAGTACTTC
j_call: TRBJ2-5; d_call: TRBD2; v_call: TRBV7-3; clone_size: .; cdr3_aa: CASGEGPQETQYF; cdr3_nt: TGTGCCAGCGGGGAGGGCCCCCAAGAGACCCAGTACTTC
j_call: TRBJ1-2; d_call: TRBD1; v_call: TRBV28; clone_size: .; cdr3_aa: CASSFRGQDYGYTF; cdr3_nt: TGTGCCAGCAGTTTCAGGGGGCAGGACTATGGCTACACCTTC
j_call: TRBJ2-5; d_call: TRBD1; v_call: TRBV29-1; clone_size: .; cdr3_aa: CSVVGQASDYETQYF; cdr3_nt: TGCAGCGTGGTGGGACAGGCCTCTGATTACGAGACCCAGTACTTC
j_call: TRBJ2-7; d_call: .; v_call: TRBV14; clone_size: .; cdr3_aa: CASSQVSVEQYF; cdr3_nt: TGTGCCAGCAGCCAAGTGTCGGTCGAGCAGTACTTC
j_call: TRBJ2-3; d_call: .; v_call: TRBV7-9; clone_size: .; cdr3_aa: CASSLVRWGHTDTQYF; cdr3_nt: TGTGCCAGCAGCTTAGTCCGCTGGGGGCACACAGATACGCAGTATTTT
j_call: TRBJ1-4; d_call: .; v_call: TRBV28; clone_size: once; cdr3_aa: CASRRVWSNEKLFF; cdr3_nt: TGTGCCAGCCGCAGGGTTTGGTCTAATGAAAAACTGTTTTTT
j_call: TRBJ1-1; d_call: .; v_call: TRBV11-2; clone_size: .; cdr3_aa: CASSLVGATEAFF; cdr3_nt: TGTGCCAGCAGCTTAGTAGGGGCCACTGAAGCTTTCTTT
j_call: TRBJ1-1; d_call: .; v_call: TRBV30; clone_size: few; cdr3_aa: CAWRRTEAFF; cdr3_nt: TGTGCCTGGAGAAGGACTGAAGCTTTCTTT
j_call: TRBJ1-2; d_call: TRBD1; v_call: TRBV29-1; clone_size: .; cdr3_aa: CSGDSTYGYTF; cdr3_nt: TGCAGCGGGGACAGTACCTATGGCTACACCTTC
j_call: TRBJ1-2; d_call: .; v_call: TRBV23-1; clone_size: .; cdr3_aa: CASSQPGHRVRRYGYTF; cdr3_nt: TGCGCCAGCAGCCAACCGGGACATCGGGTTCGGCGCTATGGCTACACCTTC
j_call: TRBJ2-7; d_call: TRBD2; v_call: TRBV19; clone_size: .; cdr3_aa: CASSTRLAGGPAYEQYF; cdr3_nt: TGTGCCAGTAGCACCAGACTAGCGGGAGGGCCCGCGTACGAGCAGTACTTC
j_call: TRBJ1-2; d_call: TRBD1; v_call: TRBV7-9; clone_size: .; cdr3_aa: CASSLGTGGVRGYTF; cdr3_nt: TGTGCCAGCAGCTTAGGGACAGGGGGAGTCCGTGGCTACACCTTC
j_call: TRBJ1-2; d_call: TRBD1; v_call: TRBV23-1; clone_size: .; cdr3_aa: CASSHRQGVANYGYTF; cdr3_nt: TGCGCCAGCAGTCATCGGCAGGGGGTAGCTAACTATGGCTACACCTTC
j_call: TRBJ2-7; d_call: .; v_call: TRBV29-1; clone_size: .; cdr3_aa: CSVEGPGDYEQYF; cdr3_nt: TGCAGCGTTGAAGGGCCAGGGGACTACGAGCAGTACTTC
j_call: TRBJ2-3; d_call: .; v_call: TRBV12-5; clone_size: many; cdr3_aa: CASGPLAGFKGTDTQYF; cdr3_nt: TGTGCTAGTGGTCCCCTGGCGGGCTTTAAAGGCACAGATACGCAGTATTTT
j_call: TRBJ1-1; d_call: TRBD1; v_call: TRBV6-5; clone_size: .; cdr3_aa: CAISGPNRGEAFF; cdr3_nt: TGTGCCATCTCGGGCCCAAACAGGGGTGAAGCTTTCTTT
j_call: TRBJ2-7; d_call: .; v_call: TRBV7-2; clone_size: .; cdr3_aa: CASSLEGGWSSYEQYF; cdr3_nt: TGTGCCAGCAGCTTAGAGGGCGGGTGGAGCTCCTACGAGCAGTACTTC
j_call: TRBJ2-3; d_call: TRBD2; v_call: TRBV7-3; clone_size: .; cdr3_aa: CASSLGLAGDWGDTQYF; cdr3_nt: TGTGCCAGCAGCTTAGGGCTAGCGGGAGATTGGGGAGATACGCAGTATTTT
j_call: TRBJ2-1; d_call: .; v_call: TRBV29-1; clone_size: .; cdr3_aa: CSAGDEQFF; cdr3_nt: TGCAGCGCCGGGGATGAGCAGTTCTTC
j_call: TRBJ2-3; d_call: .; v_call: TRBV9; clone_size: .; cdr3_aa: CASSTTDTQYF; cdr3_nt: TGTGCCAGCAGTACTACGGATACGCAGTATTTT
j_call: TRBJ1-2; d_call: .; v_call: TRBV6-1; clone_size: .; cdr3_aa: CASSAYRWTVGGYTF; cdr3_nt: TGTGCCAGCAGTGCTTACCGCTGGACAGTTGGCGGCTACACCTTC
j_call: TRBJ1-5; d_call: .; v_call: TRBV28; clone_size: .; cdr3_aa: CASSSLNQPQHF; cdr3_nt: TGTGCCAGCAGTTCCTTGAATCAGCCCCAGCATTTT
j_call: TRBJ1-3; d_call: .; v_call: TRBV14; clone_size: .; cdr3_aa: CASSQGGLGNTIYF; cdr3_nt: TGTGCCAGCAGCCAAGGGGGTCTCGGAAACACCATATATTTT
j_call: TRBJ2-7; d_call: TRBD1; v_call: TRBV5-1; clone_size: .; cdr3_aa: CASSFGTEDEQYF; cdr3_nt: TGCGCCAGCAGCTTTGGGACAGAGGACGAGCAGTACTTC
j_call: TRBJ2-3; d_call: TRBD1; v_call: TRBV10-3; clone_size: .; cdr3_aa: CAIGLGQGTDTQYF; cdr3_nt: TGTGCCATCGGGCTAGGACAGGGCACAGATACGCAGTATTTT
j_call: TRBJ2-1; d_call: .; v_call: TRBV28; clone_size: .; cdr3_aa: CASSSTGTNRFF; cdr3_nt: TGTGCCAGCAGTTCAACAGGGACTAATCGGTTCTTC
j_call: TRBJ2-5; d_call: .; v_call: TRBV7-2; clone_size: .; cdr3_aa: CASSPKRVQETQYF; cdr3_nt: TGTGCCAGCAGCCCGAAGCGGGTCCAAGAGACCCAGTACTTC
j_call: TRBJ2-5; d_call: TRBD1; v_call: TRBV2; clone_size: .; cdr3_aa: CASSDETGGEKETQYF; cdr3_nt: TGTGCCAGCAGTGATGAGACAGGGGGCGAAAAAGAGACCCAGTACTTC
j_call: TRBJ2-7; d_call: TRBD2; v_call: TRBV6-1; clone_size: .; cdr3_aa: CASSEAGLAGFYEQYF; cdr3_nt: TGTGCCAGCAGTGAAGCCGGACTAGCGGGCTTCTACGAGCAGTACTTC
j_call: TRBJ1-2; d_call: .; v_call: TRBV27; clone_size: .; cdr3_aa: CASSQRSNYGYTF; cdr3_nt: TGTGCCAGCAGTCAAAGGTCCAACTATGGCTACACCTTC
j_call: TRBJ2-3; d_call: .; v_call: TRBV4-3; clone_size: .; cdr3_aa: CASSQDLRSLADTQYF; cdr3_nt: TGCGCCAGCAGCCAAGATCTCCGAAGCCTCGCAGATACGCAGTATTTT
j_call: TRBJ2-3; d_call: .; v_call: TRBV28; clone_size: many; cdr3_aa: CASSPGGTDTQYF; cdr3_nt: TGTGCCAGCTCTCCTGGAGGCACAGATACGCAGTATTTT
j_call: TRBJ2-3; d_call: TRBD1; v_call: TRBV6-1; clone_size: .; cdr3_aa: CASSARGTDTQYF; cdr3_nt: TGTGCCAGCAGTGCCAGGGGGACAGATACGCAGTATTTT
j_call: TRBJ2-7; d_call: .; v_call: TRBV7-9; clone_size: .; cdr3_aa: CASSLAYGGISYEQYF; cdr3_nt: TGTGCCAGCAGCTTAGCGTACGGCGGCATCTCCTACGAGCAGTACTTC
j_call: TRBJ1-4; d_call: .; v_call: TRBV30; clone_size: few; cdr3_aa: CAWSVQGEKLFF; cdr3_nt: TGTGCCTGGAGTGTACAGGGTGAAAAACTGTTTTTT
j_call: TRBJ2-3; d_call: .; v_call: TRBV2; clone_size: few; cdr3_aa: CASAQLHTDTQYF; cdr3_nt: TGTGCCAGTGCTCAGTTACACACAGATACGCAGTATTTT
j_call: TRBJ2-5; d_call: TRBD1; v_call: TRBV7-3; clone_size: .; cdr3_aa: CASSPGQEKETQYF; cdr3_nt: TGTGCCAGCAGCCCGGGACAGGAGAAAGAGACCCAGTACTTC
j_call: TRBJ2-1; d_call: .; v_call: TRBV28; clone_size: .; cdr3_aa: CASSHRGAPRHHEQFF; cdr3_nt: TGTGCCAGCAGCCATCGTGGGGCGCCACGGCACCATGAGCAGTTCTTC